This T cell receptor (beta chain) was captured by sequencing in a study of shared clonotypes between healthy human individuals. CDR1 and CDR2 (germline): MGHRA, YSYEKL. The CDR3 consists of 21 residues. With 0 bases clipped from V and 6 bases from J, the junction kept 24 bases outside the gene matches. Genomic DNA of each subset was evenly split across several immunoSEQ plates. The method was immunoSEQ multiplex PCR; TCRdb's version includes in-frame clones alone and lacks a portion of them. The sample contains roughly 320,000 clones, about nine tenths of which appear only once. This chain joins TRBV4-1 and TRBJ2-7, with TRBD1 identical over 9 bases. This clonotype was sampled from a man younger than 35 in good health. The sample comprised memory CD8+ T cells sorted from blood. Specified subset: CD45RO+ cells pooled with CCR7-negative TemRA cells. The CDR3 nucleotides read TGCGCCAGCAGCCAAGATCAAGGTAAGGACAGGGGCCACATAAGTTCTACCGAGCAGTACTTC. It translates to CASSQDQGKDRGHISSTEQYF.